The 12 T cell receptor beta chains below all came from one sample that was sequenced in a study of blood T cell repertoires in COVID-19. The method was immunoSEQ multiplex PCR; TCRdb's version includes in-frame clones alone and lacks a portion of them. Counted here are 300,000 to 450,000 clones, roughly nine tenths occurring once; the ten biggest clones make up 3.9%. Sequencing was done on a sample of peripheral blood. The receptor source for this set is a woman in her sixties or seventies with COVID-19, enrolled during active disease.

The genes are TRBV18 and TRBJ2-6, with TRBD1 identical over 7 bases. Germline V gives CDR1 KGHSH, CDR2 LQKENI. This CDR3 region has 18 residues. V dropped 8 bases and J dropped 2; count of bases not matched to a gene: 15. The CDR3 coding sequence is TGTGCCAGCACCCTCCTCCCACGACAGGGAACTGGGGCCAACGTCCTGACTTTC. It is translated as CASTLLPRQGTGANVLTF.

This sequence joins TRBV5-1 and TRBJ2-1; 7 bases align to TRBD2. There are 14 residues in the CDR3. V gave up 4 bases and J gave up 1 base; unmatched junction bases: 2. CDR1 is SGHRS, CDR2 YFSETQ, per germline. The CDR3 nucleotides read TGCGCCAGCAGCGGCGGGGGTTCCTACAATGAGCAGTTCTTC. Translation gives CASSGGGSYNEQFF. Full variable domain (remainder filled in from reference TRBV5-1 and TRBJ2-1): KAGVTQTPRYLIKTRGQQVTLSCSPISGHRSVSWYQQTPGQGLQFLFEYFSETQRNKGNFPGRFSGRQFSNSRSEMNVSTLELGDSALYLCASSGGGSYNEQFFGPGTRLTVL.

In DNA, the CDR3 is TGTGCCAGCAGGTCCGGCCAAGAGACCCAGTACTTC. Protein sequence: CASRSGQETQYF. The chain carries TRBV3-1 (or the pseudogene TRBV3-2) and TRBJ2-5; D unresolved. Trimming stripped 6 bases from V and 1 base from J, with 6 bases between. The V gene's germline CDR1 is LGHDT and CDR2 YNNKEL (reference sequence). The CDR3 extends over 12 amino acids.

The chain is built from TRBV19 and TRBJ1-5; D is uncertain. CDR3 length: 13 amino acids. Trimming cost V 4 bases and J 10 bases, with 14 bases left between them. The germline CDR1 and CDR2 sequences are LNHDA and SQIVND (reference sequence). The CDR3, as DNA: TGTGCCAGTAGTAACCCCTCCCAGTCACCCCAGCATTTT. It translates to CASSNPSQSPQHF.

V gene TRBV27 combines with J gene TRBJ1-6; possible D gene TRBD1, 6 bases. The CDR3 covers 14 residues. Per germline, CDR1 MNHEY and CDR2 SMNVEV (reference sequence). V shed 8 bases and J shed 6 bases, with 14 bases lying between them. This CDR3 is CASSGVFPNSPLHF. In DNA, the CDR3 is TGTGCCAGCTCAGGGGTTTTTCCTAATTCACCCCTCCACTTT.

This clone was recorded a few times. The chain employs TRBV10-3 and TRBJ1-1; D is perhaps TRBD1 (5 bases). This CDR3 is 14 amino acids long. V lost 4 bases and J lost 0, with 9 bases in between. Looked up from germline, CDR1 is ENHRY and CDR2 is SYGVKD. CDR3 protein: CAISGGQVNTEAFF. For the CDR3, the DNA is TGTGCCATCAGTGGAGGACAAGTGAACACTGAAGCTTTCTTT.

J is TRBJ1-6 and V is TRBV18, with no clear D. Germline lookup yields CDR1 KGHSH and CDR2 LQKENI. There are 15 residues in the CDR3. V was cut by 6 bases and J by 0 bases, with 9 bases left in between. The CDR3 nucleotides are TGTGCCAGCTCCCCGAGTGGCTCCTATAATTCACCCCTCCACTTT. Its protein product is CASSPSGSYNSPLHF.

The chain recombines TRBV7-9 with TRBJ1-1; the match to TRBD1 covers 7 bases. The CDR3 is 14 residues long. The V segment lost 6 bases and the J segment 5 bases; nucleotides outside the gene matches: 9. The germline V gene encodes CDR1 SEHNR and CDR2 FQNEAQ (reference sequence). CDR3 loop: CASSYGQARTEAFF. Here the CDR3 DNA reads TGTGCCAGCAGTTACGGACAGGCCCGGACTGAAGCTTTCTTT.

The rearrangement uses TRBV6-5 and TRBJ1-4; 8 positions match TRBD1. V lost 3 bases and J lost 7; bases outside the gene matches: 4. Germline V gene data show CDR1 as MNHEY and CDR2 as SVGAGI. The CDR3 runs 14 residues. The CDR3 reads CASSYGRGLEKLFF. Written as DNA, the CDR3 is TGTGCCAGCAGTTATGGCAGGGGGCTTGAAAAACTGTTTTTT.

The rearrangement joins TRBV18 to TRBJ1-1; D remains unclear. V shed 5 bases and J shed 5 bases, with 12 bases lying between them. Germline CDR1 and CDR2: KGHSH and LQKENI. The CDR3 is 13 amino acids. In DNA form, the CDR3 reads TGTGCCAGCTCATTCGAGGGTAAGACTGAAGCTTTCTTT. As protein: CASSFEGKTEAFF.

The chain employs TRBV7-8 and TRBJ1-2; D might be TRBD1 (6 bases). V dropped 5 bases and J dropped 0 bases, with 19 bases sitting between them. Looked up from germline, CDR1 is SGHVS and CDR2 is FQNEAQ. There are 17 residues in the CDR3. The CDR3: CASSKKQGLGSNYGYTF. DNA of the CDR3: TGTGCCAGCAGCAAAAAACAGGGTCTTGGGTCTAACTATGGCTACACCTTC.

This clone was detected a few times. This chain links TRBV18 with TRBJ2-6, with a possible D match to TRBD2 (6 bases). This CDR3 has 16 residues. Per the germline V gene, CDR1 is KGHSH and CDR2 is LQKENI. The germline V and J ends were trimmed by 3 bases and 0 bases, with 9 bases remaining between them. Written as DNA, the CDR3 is TGTGCCAGCTCACCCTACGGGGGCTCTGGGGCCAACGTCCTGACTTTC. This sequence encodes CASSPYGGSGANVLTF.